Reported below is one T cell receptor (beta chain). Its antigen is undetermined. Additional DNA sequences in this sample encode the identical CDR3. The data are from a study of cytomegalovirus exposure and HLA in healthy donors. Broader study findings: Some TCR beta chains (about 180 of them) were listed as cytomegalovirus-associated. Association of a missense DCLRE1C variant with TCR beta V- and J-gene trimming was reported in a later analysis. Most sequenced TCRs were rare (though some public TCRs occurred in many donors). Roughly even sequencing depth across donors was the assumption behind the presence/absence analyses.

The CDR3 runs 15 residues. CDR1 is SGHRS, CDR2 YFSETQ, per germline. With 0 bases clipped from V and 7 bases from J, the junction kept 5 bases outside the gene matches. The PCR contained 60 Vbeta and 13 Jbeta primers. Clones were read by immunoSEQ multiplex PCR, and TCRdb kept only the in-frame ones, dropping some. Here the sample spans around 190,000 clones, roughly 90% being singletons. This sequence originates from a boy aged 2 to 10 in good health and CMV-seronegative. The sample consisted of PBMCs. The chain couples TRBV5-1 to TRBJ1-4, with 8 bases aligning to TRBD1. DNA for the CDR3: TGCGCCAGCAGCTTGGTGGGGACAGGTGGTGAAAAACTGTTTTTT. This translates into CASSLVGTGGEKLFF.